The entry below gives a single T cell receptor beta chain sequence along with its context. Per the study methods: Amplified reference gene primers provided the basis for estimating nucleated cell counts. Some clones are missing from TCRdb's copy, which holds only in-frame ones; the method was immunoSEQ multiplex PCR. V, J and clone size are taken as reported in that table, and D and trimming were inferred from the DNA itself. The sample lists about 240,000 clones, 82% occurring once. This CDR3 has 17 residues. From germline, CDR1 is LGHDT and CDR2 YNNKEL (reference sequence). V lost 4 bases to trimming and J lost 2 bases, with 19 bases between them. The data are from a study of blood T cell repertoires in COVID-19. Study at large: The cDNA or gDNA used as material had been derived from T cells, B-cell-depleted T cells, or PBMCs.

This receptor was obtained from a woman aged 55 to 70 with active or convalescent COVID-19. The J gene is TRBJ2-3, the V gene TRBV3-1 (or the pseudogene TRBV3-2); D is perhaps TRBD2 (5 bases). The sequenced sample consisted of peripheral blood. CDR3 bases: TGTGCCAGCAGCCCCACTAGATGGATGGTGAACACAGATACGCAGTATTTT. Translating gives CASSPTRWMVNTDTQYF.